This entry lists 11 T cell receptor beta chains sequenced from one sample in a study of cytotoxic CD8 clonotypes in ibrutinib-treated CLL. Generated by immunoSEQ multiplex PCR, the TCRdb table keeps only in-frame clones and is missing some. The sample shows 150,000 to 200,000 clones, 70% to 85% of them seen only once. Here the sequenced sample was PBMCs, taken after 12 months of ibrutinib treatment. These receptors all stem from a human donor with chronic lymphocytic leukemia.

The chain couples TRBV25-1 to TRBJ2-3, with 10 bases matching TRBD1. The germline V gene encodes CDR1 MGHDK and CDR2 SYGVNS. This CDR3 spans 15 amino acids. J was trimmed by 4 bases and V by 6 bases; bases with no gene match: 7. The CDR3 nucleotides are TGTGCCAGCAGGGACTGGACAGGGGGTTCAGATACGCAGTATTTT. Translation: CASRDWTGGSDTQYF.

The rearrangement uses TRBV28 and TRBJ2-7, with D possibly matching TRBD2 (7 bases). The CDR3 runs 14 residues. The ends were cut back, 3 bases at V and 9 bases at J, with 18 bases in the middle. Germline assignment: CDR1 MDHEN and CDR2 SYDVKM. DNA of the CDR3: TGTGCCAGCAGTTTGCGGGGGCTTAGTACGGTGCAGTACTTC. Its protein is CASSLRGLSTVQYF.

This clone showed up just a few times. V is TRBV5-4 and J is TRBJ1-2, with 7 nucleotides matching TRBD1. This CDR3 spans 15 amino acids. The germline V gene encodes CDR1 SGHNT and CDR2 YYREEE (reference sequence). The J segment lost 2 bases and the V segment lost 0 bases, leaving 4 bases of the junction unmatched. As DNA, the CDR3 is TGTGCCAGCAGCTTGGAGGCAGGGGGGAACTATGGCTACACCTTC. It yields the protein CASSLEAGGNYGYTF.

The chain has TRBV9 and TRBJ1-4, with TRBD1 matching over 7 bases. V was pared by 3 bases and J by 3 bases, with 5 bases of the junction left unmatched. Per the germline V gene, CDR1 is SGDLS and CDR2 is YYNGEE. The CDR3 is made up of 15 amino acids. The CDR3 nucleotides read TGTGCCAGCAGCGCCACAGGGGATCCTAATGAAAAACTGTTTTTT. Residues: CASSATGDPNEKLFF.

In this sample, this clone turned up a few times. This chain connects TRBV6-5 to TRBJ2-2; 7 bases are shared with TRBD2. The trim removed 4 bases at V and 6 bases at J, leaving 2 bases unmatched. The CDR3 covers 13 residues. The germline V gene encodes CDR1 MNHEY and CDR2 SVGAGI. The CDR3 nucleotides read TGTGCCAGCAGTTCTCGGGGGGCCGGGGAGCTGTTTTTT. It encodes CASSSRGAGELFF.

This rearrangement joins TRBV29-1 to TRBJ2-1; D remains ambiguous. Trimming cost V 5 bases and J 9 bases, with 8 bases left between them. There are 10 residues in the CDR3. Per germline, CDR1 SQVTM and CDR2 ANQGSEA. The CDR3 nucleotides are TGCAGCGTTTTTGCCGGTGAGCAGTTCTTC. Amino acid sequence: CSVFAGEQFF.

The CDR3 DNA follows: TGTGCCAGCAGCGCGAGTAGTTCTGGGGCCAACGTCCTGACTTTC. Its translation is CASSASSSGANVLTF. This sequence joins TRBV11-3 and TRBJ2-6; D ambiguous. Germline values: CDR1 SGHNT, CDR2 YENEEA. CDR3 length: 15 amino acids. V dropped 5 bases and J dropped 1 base, with 9 bases sitting between them.

The chain combines TRBV29-1 with TRBJ1-2; D uncertain. V gave up 4 bases and J gave up 5 bases, with 17 bases separating them. This CDR3 has 14 amino acids. CDR1 and CDR2 from the germline V gene are SQVTM and ANQGSEA. CDR3 residues: CSVVDRPGSYGYTF. Written as DNA, the CDR3 is TGCAGCGTTGTGGACCGGCCGGGCTCGTATGGCTACACCTTC. The full variable domain, completed using reference TRBV29-1 and TRBJ1-2, is SAVISQKPSRDICQRGTSLTIQCQVDSQVTMMFWYRQQPGQSLTLIATANQGSEATYESGFVIDKFPISRPNLTFSTLTVSNMSPEDSSIYLCSVVDRPGSYGYTFGSGTRLTVV.

The rearrangement uses TRBV2 and TRBJ1-2; D is undetermined. V gave up 1 base and J gave up 3 bases, with 18 bases separating them. CDR3 length: 17 amino acids. Germline CDR1 reads SNHLY; CDR2 reads FYNNEI. The CDR3 sequence: CASSEEVAPRPDYGYTF. The CDR3 nucleotides are TGTGCCAGCAGTGAAGAAGTGGCGCCTCGCCCGGACTATGGCTACACCTTC. Together with reference TRBV2 and TRBJ1-2, the CDR3 gives the full variable domain: EPEVTQTPSHQVTQMGQEVILRCVPISNHLYFYWYRQILGQKVEFLVSFYNNEISEKSEIFDDQFSVERPDGSNFTLKIRSTKLEDSAMYFCASSEEVAPRPDYGYTFGSGTRLTVV.

The chain has TRBV11-2 and TRBJ1-2; 10 nucleotides line up with TRBD1. The CDR3 covers 16 residues. The ends lost 1 base at V and 2 bases at J; junction bases unmatched: 4. The germline CDR1 and CDR2 sequences are SGHAT and FQNNGV. DNA of the CDR3: TGTGCCAGCAGCTTAGTGGTGACAGGGGGCAACTATGGCTACACCTTC. The encoded protein is CASSLVVTGGNYGYTF.

This clone was counted between two and nine times. The chain carries TRBV5-4 and TRBJ1-4; D may be TRBD1 (6 bases). CDR1 is SGHNT and CDR2 is YYREEE in the germline V gene (reference sequence). Trimming removed 3 bases from V and 8 bases from J, with 14 bases in between. CDR3 length equals 14 residues. DNA for the CDR3: TGTGCCAGCAGCTCGGGACAAAGGGACGAAAAACTGTTTTTT. Its translation is CASSSGQRDEKLFF.